This T cell receptor (beta chain) comes out of a study of esophageal squamous cell carcinoma under preoperative chemotherapy. CDR1 and CDR2 (germline): SGHVS, FQNEAQ. The CDR3 runs to 17 residues. Described time point: before preoperative PTX-NDP chemotherapy. This clonotype ranks as medium-sized. TCRdb itself ran the PCR reads through MiXCR, one entry per CDR3 protein. The data show around 6,600 distinct CDR3 sequences, 32% seen once. V is TRBV7-8 and J is TRBJ2-1, with 11 bases identical to TRBD2. The J call may be mistaken, given a closer DNA end match to TRBJ2-7. The receptor was derived from a human donor with esophageal squamous cell carcinoma. The donor label of this sample is uncertain. This sample was taken from a patient given preoperative chemotherapy. CDR3 sequence: CASSPASGRPSVNEQYF. In nucleotides, the CDR3 is TGTGCCAGCAGCCCGGCTAGCGGGAGGCCGTCGGTCAATGAGCAGTACTTC.